This entry lists 20 T cell receptor beta chains sequenced from one sample in a study of shared clonotypes between healthy human individuals. Some clones are missing from TCRdb's copy, which holds only in-frame ones; the method was immunoSEQ multiplex PCR. The sample has over a million clones; roughly 98.5% are singletons. The sample was naive CD4+ T cells sorted from blood. Subset defined: CD45RA+ positively selected. These receptors originate from a man aged 30-40 years in good health.

CDR3 nucleotide sequence: TGTGCCAGCAGCCAAGATTTTGGGACTAGCGGGAGTCAGCAGTACTTC. Its translation is CASSQDFGTSGSQQYF. The chain combines TRBV14 with TRBJ2-7; 14 positions agree with TRBD2. The V gene's germline CDR1 is SGHDN and CDR2 FVKESK. V trimming: 0 bases; J trimming: 8 bases; junction bases outside the gene matches: 6. The CDR3 spans 16 residues.

The J gene is TRBJ2-5, the V gene TRBV28; D may be TRBD1 (6 bases). Between the trimmed V and J ends, which lost 5 bases and 9 bases, there was a span of 19 bases. The CDR3 totals 14 residues. Germline CDR1 reads MDHEN; CDR2 reads SYDVKM. The CDR3 sequence is CASSRAGQLAAQYF. In nucleotides, the CDR3 is TGTGCCAGCAGTCGGGCCGGACAGTTGGCCGCCCAGTACTTC.

This sequence joins TRBV9 and TRBJ2-7; 7 bases map to TRBD2. CDR1 is SGDLS, CDR2 YYNGEE, per germline. The CDR3 length is 15 residues. The trim removed 7 bases at V and 7 bases at J, leaving 17 bases unmatched. CDR3: CASAPPSSAGEEQYF. The CDR3, as DNA: TGTGCCAGCGCGCCACCGAGTTCCGCGGGGGAAGAGCAGTACTTC.

The chain employs TRBV10-3 and TRBJ2-2; tentative D call: TRBD1 (6 bases). V was cut by 5 bases and J by 6 bases, with 13 bases left in between. Germline V CDR1 and CDR2: ENHRY, SYGVKD. This CDR3 has 14 amino acids. The CDR3 spells CAISPQGWAGELFF. The CDR3 DNA reads as TGTGCCATCAGTCCACAGGGTTGGGCCGGGGAGCTGTTTTTT.

The chain employs TRBV7-2 and TRBJ2-7, with a tentative D call TRBD2 (5 bases). The CDR3 has 14 amino acids. Germline-derived CDR1 and CDR2 are SGHTA and FQGNSA. Trimming cost V 0 bases and J 2 bases, with 8 bases left between them. The CDR3 here is CASSLALGTYEQYF. For the CDR3, the DNA is TGTGCCAGCAGCTTAGCGCTCGGGACCTACGAGCAGTACTTC.

The chain has TRBV5-4 and TRBJ2-7, with D possibly being TRBD2 (6 bases). The CDR3 extends over 15 amino acids. CDR1 and CDR2 (germline): SGHNT, YYREEE (reference sequence). Trimming cost V 0 bases and J 4 bases, with 14 bases left between them. The DNA for the CDR3 is TGTGCCAGCAGCTTGGCGGTGGGGAGCGGGTACGAGCAGTACTTC. Its translation: CASSLAVGSGYEQYF.

The chain uses TRBV28 and TRBJ1-2; D possibly corresponds to TRBD1 (6 bases). There are 16 residues in the CDR3. Germline V gives CDR1 MDHEN, CDR2 SYDVKM. V was clipped by 5 bases and J by 1 base, with 17 bases between them. The CDR3 sequence is CASSTAGTPNNYGYTF. CDR3 sequence (DNA): TGTGCCAGCAGTACAGCCGGGACACCGAATAACTATGGCTACACCTTC.

The chain carries TRBV5-6 and TRBJ1-4; D ambiguous. The CDR3 covers 15 residues. Germline CDR1 and CDR2: SGHDT and YYEEEE. Trimming took off 3 bases at V and 0 bases at J, with 9 bases between the two ends. The CDR3 sequence: CASSSNVATNEKLFF. The CDR3 DNA sequence: TGTGCCAGCAGCTCGAATGTTGCAACTAATGAAAAACTGTTTTTT.

The V call is TRBV7-9, the J call TRBJ2-7; TRBD1 matches 7 bases. J was trimmed by 0 bases and V by 4 bases; bases with no gene match: 6. The CDR3 runs to 15 residues. CDR1 is SEHNR, CDR2 FQNEAQ, per germline (reference sequence). CDR3 sequence reads: CASSWRQGVSYEQYF. DNA of the CDR3: TGTGCCAGCAGCTGGCGACAGGGCGTCTCCTACGAGCAGTACTTC.

A single count supports this clone. Here the CDR3 DNA reads TGTGCCAGCAGTTTAGGGACAGCTGCTATTAACAATCAGCCCCAGCATTTT. Translation: CASSLGTAAINNQPQHF. The V call is TRBV27, the J call TRBJ1-5; 7 bases are a match to TRBD1. Trimming removed 2 bases from V and 3 bases from J; junction bases left unmatched: 10. The CDR3 is made up of 17 amino acids. Germline CDR1 MNHEY, CDR2 SMNVEV (reference sequence).

Comments on this clone: Within the sample, other DNA sequences also encode this same CDR3. The gene calls are TRBV5-1 and TRBJ2-7; D ambiguous. The CDR3 consists of 14 residues. Trimming cost V 1 base and J 0 bases, with 8 bases left between them. From germline, CDR1 is SGHRS and CDR2 YFSETQ. Written as DNA, the CDR3 is TGCGCCAGCAGCTTGATTACAGACTCCTACGAGCAGTACTTC. Amino acids: CASSLITDSYEQYF.

This rearrangement joins TRBV18 to TRBJ2-2, with 9 bases that match TRBD1. Germline assignment: CDR1 KGHSH and CDR2 LQKENI. The CDR3 contains 16 residues. Trimming took 4 bases from V and 2 from J; bases not matched to a gene: 5. The CDR3 region is CASSLRQGDNTGELFF. CDR3 DNA: TGTGCCAGCTCACTTCGACAGGGGGATAACACCGGGGAGCTGTTTTTT.

The gene calls are TRBV15 and TRBJ2-2, with 13 nucleotides matching TRBD2. CDR1 and CDR2 from the germline V gene are LNHNV and YYDKDF (reference sequence). The CDR3 is 14 amino acids. V lost 6 bases, J lost 8 bases, and 3 bases stayed unmatched. The CDR3 sequence is CATRRTSGSGELFF. CDR3 DNA sequence: TGTGCCACCAGAAGGACTAGCGGGAGTGGGGAGCTGTTTTTT.

CDR3 residues: CASGQGDYNEQFF. In nucleotides, the CDR3 is TGTGCCAGCGGACAGGGAGACTACAATGAGCAGTTCTTC. The J gene is TRBJ2-1, the V gene TRBV9, with TRBD1 matching 8 bases. The junction had 3 bases not matched to a gene; V was cut back by 7 bases and J by 3 bases. This CDR3 is 13 amino acids long. From germline, CDR1 is SGDLS and CDR2 YYNGEE.

The chain recombines TRBV5-6 with TRBJ1-3; 8 nucleotides line up with TRBD1. With 2 bases clipped from V and 4 bases from J, the junction kept 8 bases outside the gene matches. Germline V gene sequence: CDR1 SGHDT, CDR2 YYEEEE. CDR3 length: 16 residues. CDR3 DNA sequence: TGTGCCAGCAGCTTCCCCCCCAGGGGGCTAGGAAACACCATATATTTT. This sequence encodes CASSFPPRGLGNTIYF. Drawing the rest from reference TRBV5-6 and TRBJ1-3, the complete variable domain is DAGVTQSPTHLIKTRGQQVTLRCSPKSGHDTVSWYQQALGQGPQFIFQYYEEEERQRGNFPDRFSGHQFPNYSSELNVNALLLGDSALYLCASSFPPRGLGNTIYFGEGSWLTVV.

The chain recombines TRBV18 with TRBJ2-7, with D possibly matching TRBD1 (7 bases). V lost 3 bases and J 2 bases, leaving 17 bases between the germline ends. Germline lookup yields CDR1 KGHSH and CDR2 LQKENI. The CDR3 is made up of 16 amino acids. The chain's CDR3 is CASSPKGGGTTYEQYF. The DNA for the CDR3 is TGTGCCAGCTCACCCAAAGGGGGCGGGACAACCTACGAGCAGTACTTC.

This clone was counted a single time. The chain uses TRBV6-5 and TRBJ1-1; maybe TRBD1 (6 bases). The V and J ends lost 2 bases and 1 base respectively, with 11 bases between them. The CDR3 length is 15 residues. Germline V gene data show CDR1 as MNHEY and CDR2 as SVGAGI. CDR3 protein: CASSYGGASNTEAFF. CDR3 nucleotides: TGTGCCAGCAGTTACGGGGGGGCCTCGAACACTGAAGCTTTCTTT.

The chain uses TRBV6-5 and TRBJ2-5; TRBD2 might be the D (6 bases). Germline CDR1 reads MNHEY; CDR2 reads SVGAGI. Trimming stripped 4 bases from V and 5 bases from J, with 20 bases between. CDR3 length equals 16 residues. This chain's CDR3 is CASSWGTWRDSETQYF. In DNA form, the CDR3 reads TGTGCCAGCAGTTGGGGGACTTGGAGAGATTCGGAGACCCAGTACTTC.

The chain joins TRBV9 to TRBJ1-3; D gene unclear. The V end lost 0 bases, the J end lost 3 bases, and 7 bases lay between the germline ends. This CDR3 region has 14 residues. From germline, CDR1 is SGDLS and CDR2 YYNGEE. CDR3 bases: TGTGCCAGCAGCGTAGATGTGTTTGGAAACACCATATATTTT. It yields the protein CASSVDVFGNTIYF.

This chain connects TRBV9 to TRBJ2-1, with 7 bases that match TRBD2. The V segment lost 2 bases and the J segment 6 bases; nucleotides outside the gene matches: 8. CDR1 and CDR2 (germline): SGDLS, YYNGEE. This CDR3 region has 15 residues. CDR3 nucleotide sequence: TGTGCCAGCAGCGTCCGGCGGGAGCCACCCAATGAGCAGTTCTTC. Protein product: CASSVRREPPNEQFF. The variable domain in full, with the rest retrieved from reference TRBV9 and TRBJ2-1, is DSGVTQTPKHLITATGQRVTLRCSPRSGDLSVYWYQQSLDQGLQFLIQYYNGEERAKGNILERFSAQQFPDLHSELNLSSLELGDSALYFCASSVRREPPNEQFFGPGTRLTVL.